Described below is a single T cell receptor (beta chain) sequence and its context. Its antigen is currently unknown. Through a sample-barcoded 5' primer and a J-beta primer mix, a second PCR was run for roughly 7 to 12 cycles. TCRdb re-called the 5' RACE reads through MiXCR, storing one row per CDR3 protein. The sample has some 1.8 million distinct CDR3 sequences, 39% seen once. The sample is drawn from a study of blood T cells in healthy people across ages. V shed 7 bases, J shed 4 bases, and the junction held 10 bases outside the gene matches. CDR1 is MNHNY and CDR2 is SVGAGI in the germline V gene (reference sequence). The CDR3 is made up of 15 amino acids. The study, taken as a whole, reports: The study found TCR beta diversity correlated strongly with naive T cell percentage. Roughly linearly, TCR beta diversity per million T cells fell as age increased. Naive CD4+ cells and diversity were both higher in long-lived donors than in aged donors.

Sequencing was done on a sample of blood. J is TRBJ1-5 and V is TRBV6-6; TRBD1 matches 7 bases. This sequence originates from a human donor in good health. The DNA of the CDR3 is TGTGCCAGCAACTATGGACAGGAGGGGAATCAGCCCCAGCATTTT. The encoded protein is CASNYGQEGNQPQHF.